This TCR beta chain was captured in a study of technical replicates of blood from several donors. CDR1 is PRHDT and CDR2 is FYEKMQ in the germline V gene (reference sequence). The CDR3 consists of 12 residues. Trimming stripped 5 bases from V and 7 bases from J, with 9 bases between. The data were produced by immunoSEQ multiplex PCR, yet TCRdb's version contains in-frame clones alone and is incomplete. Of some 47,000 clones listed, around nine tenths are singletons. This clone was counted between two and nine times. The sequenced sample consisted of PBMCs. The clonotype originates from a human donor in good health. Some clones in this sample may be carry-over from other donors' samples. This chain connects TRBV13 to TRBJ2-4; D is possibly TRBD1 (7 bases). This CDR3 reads CASSPGGNIQYF. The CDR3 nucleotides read TGTGCCAGCAGCCCAGGGGGGAACATTCAGTACTTC.